This T cell receptor beta chain is drawn from a study of T cells in Graves' hyperthyroidism and ophthalmopathy. The J segment lost 1 base and the V segment lost 7 bases, leaving 4 bases of the junction unmatched. The CDR3 extends over 14 amino acids. Germline V CDR1 and CDR2: MNHNS, SASEGT. This clonotype was counted many times. The antigen is not known. There were TCR beta CDR3 regions amplified from RNA transcripts. HTBI primers were employed in a first-round RT-PCR of the TCR CDR3. TCRdb reprocessed the multiplex PCR reads via MiXCR and lists one record per CDR3 protein. The repertoire holds about 210,000 distinct CDR3 sequences, with roughly a sixth as singletons. Study findings and constraints: A model using 13 V-J features told ophthalmopathy apart from stable hyperthyroidism. Most expanded thyroid clonotypes above 0.001 recurred in blood.

This receptor was obtained from a man aged 50 to 59 with Graves' hyperthyroidism. The sequencing input was blood. The chain joins TRBV6-1 to TRBJ1-1; 9 bases line up with TRBD1. CDR3 protein: CASIGQGTNTEAFF. CDR3 DNA sequence: TGTGCCAGCATCGGACAGGGGACGAACACTGAAGCTTTCTTT.